This T cell receptor beta chain was sequenced during a study of CD8 T cells in ankylosing spondylitis. V shed 5 bases and J 8 bases; nucleotides not matched to a gene: 6. This CDR3 is built from 15 residues. Germline V CDR1 and CDR2: SNHLY, FYNNEI. Points on this clonotype: What it recognizes is unknown.

Overall study results and limits: Blood from ankylosing spondylitis patients appeared to carry a characteristic eight-variant TCR beta motif.

A single record per CDR3 protein comes from TCRdb applying MiXCR to the 5' RACE reads. The sample shows 650,000 to 800,000 distinct CDR3 sequences, around 17% of them seen only once. V usage is TRBV2 and J usage is TRBJ2-1; 13 bases align to TRBD2. The clonotype comes from a male donor with ankylosing spondylitis. Sequenced material: blood, either unsorted or a sorted T cell fraction (not recorded which). CDR3: CASSQTSGGPDEQFF. The DNA of the CDR3 is TGTGCCAGCAGTCAGACTAGCGGGGGGCCCGATGAGCAGTTCTTC. Full variable domain (remainder filled in from reference TRBV2 and TRBJ2-1): EPEVTQTPSHQVTQMGQEVILRCVPISNHLYFYWYRQILGQKVEFLVSFYNNEISEKSEIFDDQFSVERPDGSNFTLKIRSTKLEDSAMYFCASSQTSGGPDEQFFGPGTRLTVL.